This entry is about one T cell receptor (beta chain). Its antigen specificity is not known. The record has no base qualities; no much larger clone is one base away. Per the publication, the time point label means: baseline before first vaccination. The vaccinee samples were drawn from two UK trials, COV001 and COV002, one of which was a single-blind randomized controlled phase 2/3 trial testing AZD1222 (ChAdOx1 nCoV-19) in healthy adults. Trial participant PBMC samples were collected at day 0 and day 28 after the second dose for TCRbeta chain sequencing. The trim is 3 bases for V and 3 bases for J, with a gap of 14 bases between the germline ends. According to the germline V gene, CDR1 reads MNHEY and CDR2 reads SVGEGT. The CDR3 runs 16 residues from the cysteine to the phenylalanine. Of the read, only the CDR3 DNA is kept; its 48 bases are in frame from base 1. This specimen comes from a study of T cell responses to AZD1222 COVID-19 vaccine (dated by TCRdb to the early 2020s). Broadly, across the study: AZD1222 recipients whose second dose came at about 4 weeks and those whose second dose came at about 12 weeks were combined into one group, since spike-specific TCR depth and breadth did not differ between the two schedules. Trial participants were enrolled by age into subgroups of 18-55, 56-69 and 70-plus years, and about 150, 27 and 61 TCR-sequenced participants, respectively, were included in these subgroups. TCR sequencing was performed for approximately 240 trial participants, of whom 200 to 220 were given two doses of AZD1222 and around 26 were given two doses of MenACWY control vaccine. On the study overall, not on this receptor specifically: Nearly half of unique spike-specific TCRs reportedly recognized epitopes outside regions mutated in the B.1.351 and B.1.1.7 variants. No day 14 peak-response samples were available, so repertoires were characterized only after the peak T cell response. After two AZD1222 doses, spike-specific TCR breadth and depth were significantly higher than at day 0 and than in MenACWY recipients. In the small 56-69-year group, the increase in depth fell short of significance, most likely because of low power. The whole spike protein was spanned by vaccine-associated CD4 TCRs, and dominant responses were seen in regions 160-218 and 743-854. Participants were mostly white British, with more females than males. The authors suggested clonal diversity may have been underestimated. Conclusions about previously exposed vaccinees are limited, since just five or six AZD1222 recipients were seropositive for SARS-CoV-2 at baseline.

The CDR3 regions of human TCRbeta chains were analyzed by immunosequencing. In the paper's pipeline: Repertoire TCRs were matched against a reference library of SARS-CoV-2-specific TCRs generated with the MIRA antigen-specificity platform. Breadth meant the fraction of unique TCRs that were SARS-CoV-2-associated, whereas depth meant the fraction of total T cells that were SARS-CoV-2-associated. Using the MIRA data, every spike-specific TCR was mapped to the spike region that the TCR reacted to and assigned to either a CD4 or a CD8 class. Log10-transformed breadth and depth values were compared by one-way ANOVA with Sidak's multiple comparisons tests. TCRdb carries this immuneACCESS record with in-frame sequences only. Its versions omit some clonotypes, under half of them owing to an unresolved V gene in the studies checked, with the rest unexplained. Clone size and the V and J calls come from that table; the DNA yielded D and trimming. The sample includes roughly 150,000 clones, with around 89% observed a single time. 2.2% of the sample is in the top ten clones.

The sequencing here drew on peripheral blood, taken on day 0 of AZD1222 vaccination. The chain is encoded by TRBV6-2 or TRBV6-3 joined to TRBJ1-4; confidence is insufficient to name the D gene. This sequence was found in an adult in good health. CDR3 region: CASSYVKGAPNEKLFF. The DNA is as follows: TGTGCCAGCAGTTATGTTAAGGGAGCCCCTAATGAAAAACTGTTTTTT.